Presented here are 2 T cell receptor beta chains from one specimen sequenced in a study of vaccination and CD4 T cells after COVID-19. Treatment in this sample: approximately 9-day PBMC culture with coronavirus spike peptide pools or control peptides (ViraFEST assay). These receptors lack a known antigen. Cultured CD4+ T-cell DNA underwent Oncomine TCR Beta short-read sequencing. TCRdb redid the calling of the PCR reads with MiXCR, one entry per CDR3 protein. The sample consists of around 18,000 distinct CDR3 sequences, approximately 57% of them appearing once. Sequenced: CD4+ T cells from blood, cultured in vitro. The origin of the receptors is a human donor who had recovered from COVID-19.

V is TRBV19 and J is TRBJ1-2; 9 bases match TRBD1. Germline V gives CDR1 LNHDA, CDR2 SQIVND (reference sequence). The CDR3 is made up of 17 amino acids. J gave up 7 bases and V 7 bases, and 19 bases lay outside the gene matches. The CDR3 bases are TGTGCCAGTACCACTCCGGGACAGGGTCATAGAAGTCGTGGCTACACCTTC. Its protein product is CASTTPGQGHRSRGYTF. Filled out from reference TRBV19 and TRBJ1-2, the complete variable domain reads DGGITQSPKYLFRKEGQNVTLSCEQNLNHDAMYWYRQDPGQGLRLIYYSQIVNDFQKGDIAEGYSVSREKKESFPLTVTSAQKNPTAFYLCASTTPGQGHRSRGYTFGSGTRLTVV.

The V call is TRBV7-9, the J call TRBJ2-1; possible D gene TRBD2, 6 bases. V shed 2 bases and J shed 7 bases, with 15 bases lying between them. From germline, CDR1 is SEHNR and CDR2 FQNEAQ (reference sequence). The CDR3 is 15 amino acids. CDR3 region: CASSLSGGRGNEQFF. The CDR3 nucleotides read TGTGCCAGCAGCTTATCAGGAGGGCGGGGAAATGAGCAGTTCTTC.